This is a list of T cell receptor beta chains from one sample in a study of T-cell memory formation after mild COVID-19. Via MiXCR, TCRdb re-called the 5' RACE reads, giving one row per CDR3 protein. The data contain a few hundred thousand distinct CDR3 sequences, about 10% of them singletons. The sample comprised PBMCs or a T cell subset sorted from them (not recorded which). The receptors come from a man aged 18 to 35 who had mild COVID-19 (a few samples of this study predate the infection). Cell type and time point are not known. CDR3s leave out the opening cysteine and the closing phenylalanine or tryptophan. D genes are given only for firm matches.

CDR3 length: 11
J gene: TRBJ2-3
D gene: .
V gene: TRBV5-1
CDR3 protein: ASSSTFTDTQY

CDR3 length: 9
J gene: TRBJ1-1
D gene: .
V gene: TRBV20-1
CDR3 protein: SVYDLTEAF

CDR3 length: 11
J gene: TRBJ1-3
D gene: .
V gene: TRBV2
CDR3 protein: ASSWTRGNTIY

CDR3 length: 13
J gene: TRBJ2-5
D gene: .
V gene: TRBV21-1
CDR3 protein: ASNTHTSCGETQY

CDR3 length: 14
J gene: TRBJ2-2
D gene: .
V gene: TRBV5-1
CDR3 protein: ASSLEAGANTGELF

CDR3 length: 12
J gene: TRBJ1-2
D gene: .
V gene: TRBV27
CDR3 protein: ASSPRRGDYGYT

CDR3 length: 6
J gene: TRBJ1-2
D gene: .
V gene: TRBV6-6
CDR3 protein: ASRGGG

CDR3 length: 16
J gene: TRBJ2-3
D gene: TRBD1
V gene: TRBV23-1
CDR3 protein: ASSQSGDRVGSTDTQY

CDR3 length: 14
J gene: TRBJ1-1
D gene: .
V gene: TRBV6-5
CDR3 protein: ASSFADFTGNTEAF

CDR3 length: 11
J gene: TRBJ2-2
D gene: .
V gene: TRBV5-5
CDR3 protein: ASSFWVTGELF

CDR3 length: 12
J gene: TRBJ2-5
D gene: .
V gene: TRBV6-5
CDR3 protein: ATSRAGSQETQY

CDR3 length: 15
J gene: TRBJ2-3
D gene: TRBD2
V gene: TRBV18
CDR3 protein: ASSPRPLAGFADTQY

CDR3 length: 15
J gene: TRBJ1-3
D gene: .
V gene: TRBV12-3/TRBV12-4
CDR3 protein: ASSGGGGQNSGNTIY

CDR3 length: 12
J gene: TRBJ1-6
D gene: .
V gene: TRBV20-1
CDR3 protein: SARAWRINSPLH

CDR3 length: 13
J gene: TRBJ2-5
D gene: TRBD1
V gene: TRBV7-2
CDR3 protein: ASSPQLFRGETQY

CDR3 length: 15
J gene: TRBJ2-2
D gene: TRBD2
V gene: TRBV5-1
CDR3 protein: ASSLLAGGTNTGELF

CDR3 length: 14
J gene: TRBJ1-4
D gene: TRBD1
V gene: TRBV5-1
CDR3 protein: ASSPGQRSTNEKLF

CDR3 length: 13
J gene: TRBJ1-5
D gene: .
V gene: TRBV6-2/TRBV6-3
CDR3 protein: ASSRSSRGGQPQH

CDR3 length: 12
J gene: TRBJ2-3
D gene: TRBD2
V gene: TRBV9
CDR3 protein: ASSVDGGGDTQY

CDR3 length: 12
J gene: TRBJ2-2
D gene: .
V gene: TRBV5-1
CDR3 protein: ASSLSGATGELF

CDR3 length: 14
J gene: TRBJ2-5
D gene: TRBD2
V gene: TRBV4-2
CDR3 protein: ASSQVLAGIQETQY

CDR3 length: 12
J gene: TRBJ2-5
D gene: .
V gene: TRBV6-6
CDR3 protein: ASSSTRGLETQY

CDR3 length: 12
J gene: TRBJ1-5
D gene: TRBD1
V gene: TRBV4-3
CDR3 protein: ASSLRQGGQPQH

CDR3 length: 11
J gene: TRBJ1-1
D gene: TRBD1
V gene: TRBV20-1
CDR3 protein: SARKGAGTEAF

CDR3 length: 11
J gene: TRBJ1-1
D gene: .
V gene: TRBV7-2
CDR3 protein: ASSLPGGVWAF

CDR3 length: 12
J gene: TRBJ2-5
D gene: TRBD2
V gene: TRBV10-3
CDR3 protein: AIRSSGDQETQY

CDR3 length: 12
J gene: TRBJ2-5
D gene: TRBD1
V gene: TRBV7-9
CDR3 protein: ASSRRGQGETQY

CDR3 length: 11
J gene: TRBJ1-2
D gene: TRBD1
V gene: TRBV7-9
CDR3 protein: ASSKTGEAGYT

CDR3 length: 12
J gene: TRBJ2-7
D gene: TRBD2
V gene: TRBV12-3/TRBV12-4
CDR3 protein: ASSLMGLGGEQY

CDR3 length: 12
J gene: TRBJ1-6
D gene: TRBD1
V gene: TRBV20-1
CDR3 protein: SARKGTGDSPLH